Here is one TCR beta chain with its context. The sample is drawn from a study of technical replicates of blood from a handful of donors. The method was immunoSEQ multiplex PCR; TCRdb's version includes in-frame clones alone and lacks a portion of them. In the table there are 65,000 to 80,000 clones, roughly 97% of which are singletons. Germline V gene data show CDR1 as LNHDA and CDR2 as SQIVND (reference sequence). The CDR3 runs 15 residues. V trimming: 1 base; J trimming: 1 base; junction bases outside the gene matches: 0. V usage is TRBV19 and J usage is TRBJ1-4; 7 bases fit TRBD1. The TCR sequence derives from a human donor in good health. Sequencing was done on a sample of T cells isolated from PBMCs. CDR3 nucleotides: TGTGCCAGTAGTATAGGGGACAGAACTAATGAAAAACTGTTTTTT. It codes for CASSIGDRTNEKLFF.